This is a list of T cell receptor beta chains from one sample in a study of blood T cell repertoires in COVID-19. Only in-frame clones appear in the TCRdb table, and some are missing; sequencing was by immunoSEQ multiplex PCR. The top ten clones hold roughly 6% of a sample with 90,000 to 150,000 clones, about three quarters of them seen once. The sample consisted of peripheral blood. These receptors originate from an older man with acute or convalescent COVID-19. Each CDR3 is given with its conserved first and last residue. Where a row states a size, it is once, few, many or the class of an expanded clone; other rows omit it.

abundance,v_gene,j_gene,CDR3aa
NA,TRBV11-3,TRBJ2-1,CASSLRGATSGRNEQFF
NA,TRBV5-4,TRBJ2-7,CASSGGLAPYYEQYF
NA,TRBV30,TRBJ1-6,CAWSVPGRDSPLHF
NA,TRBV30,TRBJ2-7,CAWNPAGTVPTGQYF
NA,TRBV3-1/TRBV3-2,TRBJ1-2,CASSQAGYPTGYGGYTF
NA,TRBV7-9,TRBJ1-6,CASSLETGSNSPLHF
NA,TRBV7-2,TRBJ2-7,CASSSQRGDLYEQYF
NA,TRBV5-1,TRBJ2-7,CASSLDGAYEQYF
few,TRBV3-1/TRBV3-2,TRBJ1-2,CASSPSGSYGYTF
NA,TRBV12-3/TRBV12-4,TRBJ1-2,CASRRGYGYTF
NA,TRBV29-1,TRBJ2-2,CSVDSGGWTGELFF
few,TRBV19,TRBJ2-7,CASSQTSGYSYEQYF
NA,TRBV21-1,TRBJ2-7,CASSKEGDRVCYEQYF
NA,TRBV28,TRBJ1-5,CASSETQGLGSQPQHF
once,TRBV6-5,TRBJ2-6,CASRNRGEGANVLTF
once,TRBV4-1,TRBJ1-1,CASSQEGGQLNTEAFF
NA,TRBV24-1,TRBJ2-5,CATSDPSGPQETQYF
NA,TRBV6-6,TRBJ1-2,CASRVQGHGYTF
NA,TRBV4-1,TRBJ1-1,CASSQLDFPGTEAFF
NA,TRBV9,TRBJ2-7,CASSVGGISSYEQYF
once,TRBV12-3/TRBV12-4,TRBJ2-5,CASSLYETQYF
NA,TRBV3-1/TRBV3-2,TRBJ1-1,CASSRRETMNTEAFF
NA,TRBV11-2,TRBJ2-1,CASSLDGLAYNEQFF
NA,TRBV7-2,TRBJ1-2,CASSLTGELGYGYTF
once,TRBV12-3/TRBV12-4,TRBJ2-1,CASGAANYNEQFF
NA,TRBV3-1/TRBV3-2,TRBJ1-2,CASSQNPGGPDRGIYGYTF
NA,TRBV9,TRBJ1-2,CASSAQGASYGYTF
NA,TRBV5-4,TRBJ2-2,CASSARQGNTGELFF
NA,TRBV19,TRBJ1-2,CASNRGSGVYGYTF
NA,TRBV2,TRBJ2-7,CASRGGTTIYEQYF
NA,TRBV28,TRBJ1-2,CASSPDRGWGYTF
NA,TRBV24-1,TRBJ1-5,CATSVGRDNQPQHF
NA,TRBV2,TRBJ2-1,CASSSGVAYNEQFF
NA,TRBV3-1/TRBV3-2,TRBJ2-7,CASSQEGLGAPMDEQYF
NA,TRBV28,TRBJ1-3,CASSLWATGPSGNTIYF
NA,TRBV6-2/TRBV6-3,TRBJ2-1,CASSYGGAVDEQFF
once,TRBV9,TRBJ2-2,CASSVVTIGELFF
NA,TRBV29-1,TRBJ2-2,CSADAGTGNTGELFF
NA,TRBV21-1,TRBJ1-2,CASSAPHRGGLYYGYTF
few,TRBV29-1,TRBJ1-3,CSVEQGFSGNTIYF
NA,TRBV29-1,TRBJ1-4,CSVVREANEKLFF
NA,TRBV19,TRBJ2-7,CATKAGQGNEQYF
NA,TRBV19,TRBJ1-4,CASSNRQGATNEKLFF
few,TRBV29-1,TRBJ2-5,CSAPSTSGGQGTQYF
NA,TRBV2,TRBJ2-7,CASSGDSSTYEQYF
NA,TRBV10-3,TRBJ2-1,CAIKDSVGLYNEQFF
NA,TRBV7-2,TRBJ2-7,CASSFRDTVYEQYF
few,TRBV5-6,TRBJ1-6,CASTSYQGRWSPLHF
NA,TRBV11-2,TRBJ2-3,CASRLEQGLRRDTQYF
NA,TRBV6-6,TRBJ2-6,CASREQGTGANVLTF
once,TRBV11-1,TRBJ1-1,CASSLRQGNTEAFF
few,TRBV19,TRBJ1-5,CASIEGQSLNQPQHF